This TCR beta chain was documented in a study of T-cell reconstitution after alpha-beta-depleted transplantation in children (dated by TCRdb to about 2016). Concerning the study at large: T-cell immune reconstitution after TCRalphabeta/CD19-depleted allogeneic hematopoietic cell transplantation in children was quantitatively tracked in the study by means of TCR repertoire profiling.

This clonotype was counted at least ten times. Which antigen it targets is not known. No base qualities exist here, and no much larger clone lies one base off it. V is shortened by 6 bases, J by 4 bases, and the region joining them spans 13 bases. The CDR3 contains 14 residues, cysteine and phenylalanine counted. The DNA shown is the 42-base CDR3, in frame from base 1. The germline V gene provides CDR1 MNHNS and CDR2 SASEGT. Receptors were amplified or captured by PCR. The instrument given in TCRdb is Illumina HiSeq 2500. TCR libraries were prepared with molecular barcoding, using unique molecular identifiers to normalize TCRbeta repertoire quantification. The public sequencing data were trimmed at Q25 with fastp and processed into clonotypes with MiXCR by TCRdb, which kept only in-frame beta chains. Each entry is one CDR3 protein sequence, shown with its most common DNA and genes. A total of 230,000 or so distinct CDR3 sequences appear in this sample, around 11% of them only once. The ten biggest clones cover approximately 2.4% of the sample.

The specimen was PBMCs from the stem cell graft donor, collected from the stem cell graft. In this chain, TRBV6-1 is recombined with TRBJ1-3, with no D gene named confidently. The source of this sequence is a human donor who donated a stem cell graft to a child with acute lymphoblastic leukemia. The base sequence is TGTGCCAGCAGGGGCCGCGGGAGGGGAAACACCATATATTTT. The translation is CASRGRGRGNTIYF.